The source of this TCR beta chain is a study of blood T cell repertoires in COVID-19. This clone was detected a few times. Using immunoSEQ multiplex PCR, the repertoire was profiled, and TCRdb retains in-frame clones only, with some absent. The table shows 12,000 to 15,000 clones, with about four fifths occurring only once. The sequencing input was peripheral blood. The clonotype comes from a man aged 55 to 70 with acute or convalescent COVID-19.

This chain's CDR3 is CASSYSGTGPEKLFF. The CDR3 DNA reads as TGTGCCAGCAGTTACTCCGGGACAGGGCCTGAAAAACTGTTTTTT. The chain is built from TRBV6-6 and TRBJ1-4; 9 bases are a match to TRBD1. The length of the CDR3 is 15 residues. Germline V gene data show CDR1 as MNHNY and CDR2 as SVGAGI (reference sequence). The V segment lost 0 bases and the J segment 7 bases; nucleotides outside the gene matches: 3.